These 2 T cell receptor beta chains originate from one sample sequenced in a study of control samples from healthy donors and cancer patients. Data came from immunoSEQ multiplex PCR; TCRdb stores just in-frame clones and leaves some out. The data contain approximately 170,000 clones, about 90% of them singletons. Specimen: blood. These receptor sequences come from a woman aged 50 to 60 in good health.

The CDR3 DNA sequence: TGTGCCAGCAGTATAGACGTGAACACTGAAGCTTTCTTT. It translates to CASSIDVNTEAFF. The chain uses TRBV27 and TRBJ1-1; D is uncertain. Trimming removed 5 bases at V and 0 bases at J, with 7 bases between. Germline-derived CDR1 and CDR2 are MNHEY and SMNVEV (reference sequence). The CDR3 loop spans 13 amino acids.

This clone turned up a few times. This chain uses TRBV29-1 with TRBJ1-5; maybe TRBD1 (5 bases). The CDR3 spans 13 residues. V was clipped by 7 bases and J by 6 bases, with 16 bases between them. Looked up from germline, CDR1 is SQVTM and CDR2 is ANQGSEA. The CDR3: CSAVTGIGQPQHF. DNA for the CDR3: TGCAGCGCCGTTACAGGAATAGGTCAGCCCCAGCATTTT.